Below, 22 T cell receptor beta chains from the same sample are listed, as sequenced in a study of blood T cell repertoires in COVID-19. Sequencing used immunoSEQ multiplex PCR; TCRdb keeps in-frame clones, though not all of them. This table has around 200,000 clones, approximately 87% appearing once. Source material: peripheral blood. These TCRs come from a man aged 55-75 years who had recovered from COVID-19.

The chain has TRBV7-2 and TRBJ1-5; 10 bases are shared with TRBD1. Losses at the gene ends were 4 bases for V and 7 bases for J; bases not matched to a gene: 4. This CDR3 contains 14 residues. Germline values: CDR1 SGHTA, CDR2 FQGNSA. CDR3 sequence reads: CASSSGTGVQPQHF. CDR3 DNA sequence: TGTGCCAGCAGCTCCGGGACAGGGGTGCAGCCCCAGCATTTT.

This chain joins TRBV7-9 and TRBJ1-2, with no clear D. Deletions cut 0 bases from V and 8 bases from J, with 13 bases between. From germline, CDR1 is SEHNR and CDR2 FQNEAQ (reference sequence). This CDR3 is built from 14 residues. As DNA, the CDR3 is TGTGCCAGCAGCTTAGCGGCGGCCTCGAGGGGCTACACCTTC. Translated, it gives CASSLAAASRGYTF.

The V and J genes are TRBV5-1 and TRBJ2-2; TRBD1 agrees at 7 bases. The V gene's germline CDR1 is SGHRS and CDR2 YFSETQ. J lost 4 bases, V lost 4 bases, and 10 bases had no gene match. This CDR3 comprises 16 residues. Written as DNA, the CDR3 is TGCGCCAGCAGCCCCCGACAGGGCCCCAGCACCGGGGAGCTGTTTTTT. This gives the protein CASSPRQGPSTGELFF.

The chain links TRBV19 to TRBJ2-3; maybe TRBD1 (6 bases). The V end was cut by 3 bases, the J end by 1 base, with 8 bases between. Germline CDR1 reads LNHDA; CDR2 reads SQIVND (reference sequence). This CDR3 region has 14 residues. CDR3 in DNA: TGTGCCAGTAGTATGGGGGCCGGCACAGATACGCAGTATTTT. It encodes CASSMGAGTDTQYF.

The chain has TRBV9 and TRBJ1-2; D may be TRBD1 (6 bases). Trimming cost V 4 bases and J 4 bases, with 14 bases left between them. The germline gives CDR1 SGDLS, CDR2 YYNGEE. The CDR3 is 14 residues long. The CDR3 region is CASSSTGTIYGYTF. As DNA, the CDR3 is TGTGCCAGCAGCTCCACAGGGACGATCTATGGCTACACCTTC.

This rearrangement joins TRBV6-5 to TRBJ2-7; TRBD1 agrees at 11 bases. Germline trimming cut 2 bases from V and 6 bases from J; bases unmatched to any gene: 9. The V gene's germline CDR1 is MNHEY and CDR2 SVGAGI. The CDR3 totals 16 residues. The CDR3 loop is CASSYRTGGSWSEQYF. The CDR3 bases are TGTGCCAGCAGTTACCGGACAGGGGGCTCCTGGAGCGAGCAGTACTTC.

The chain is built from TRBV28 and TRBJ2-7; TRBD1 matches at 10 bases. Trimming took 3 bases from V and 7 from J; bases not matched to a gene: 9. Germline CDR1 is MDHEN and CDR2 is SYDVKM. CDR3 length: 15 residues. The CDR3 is CASSFLGQGSGEQYF. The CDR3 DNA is TGTGCCAGCAGTTTTCTGGGACAGGGGTCGGGGGAGCAGTACTTC.

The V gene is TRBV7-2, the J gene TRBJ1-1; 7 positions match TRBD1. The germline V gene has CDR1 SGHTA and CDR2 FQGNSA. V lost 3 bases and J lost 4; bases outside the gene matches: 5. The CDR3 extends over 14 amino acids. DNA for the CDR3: TGTGCCAGCAGCTTTAACAGGGGTGCCACTGAAGCTTTCTTT. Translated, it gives CASSFNRGATEAFF.

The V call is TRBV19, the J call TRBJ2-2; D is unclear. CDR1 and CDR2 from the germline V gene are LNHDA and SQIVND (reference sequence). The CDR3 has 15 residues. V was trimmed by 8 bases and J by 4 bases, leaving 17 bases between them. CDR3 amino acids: CASSRLMQPTGELFF. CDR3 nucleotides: TGTGCCAGTTCCCGACTGATGCAACCCACCGGGGAGCTGTTTTTT.

This chain's CDR3 is CASSRGQGLNEKLFF. In nucleotides, the CDR3 is TGTGCCAGCAGTCGCGGACAGGGCTTAAATGAAAAACTGTTTTTT. The chain is built from TRBV5-4 and TRBJ1-4, with 8 bases that match TRBD1. V was pared by 5 bases and J by 5 bases, with 8 bases of the junction left unmatched. This CDR3 has 15 amino acids. Germline assignment: CDR1 SGHNT and CDR2 YYREEE (reference sequence).

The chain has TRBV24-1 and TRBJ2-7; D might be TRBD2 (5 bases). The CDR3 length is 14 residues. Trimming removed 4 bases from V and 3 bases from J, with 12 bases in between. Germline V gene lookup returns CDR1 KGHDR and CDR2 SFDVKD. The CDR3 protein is CATSDLTTGYEQYF. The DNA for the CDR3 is TGTGCCACCAGTGACCTGACTACCGGCTACGAGCAGTACTTC.

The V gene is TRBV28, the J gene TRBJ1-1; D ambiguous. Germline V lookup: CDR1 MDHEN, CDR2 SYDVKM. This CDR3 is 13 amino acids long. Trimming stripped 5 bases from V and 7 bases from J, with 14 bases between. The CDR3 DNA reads TGTGCCAGCAGTATGTCCCCGGCGGTTGAAGCTTTCTTT. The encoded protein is CASSMSPAVEAFF. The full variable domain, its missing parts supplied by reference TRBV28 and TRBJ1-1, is DVKVTQSSRYLVKRTGEKVFLECVQDMDHENMFWYRQDPGLGLRLIYFSYDVKMKEKGDIPEGYSVSREKKERFSLILESASTNQTSMYLCASSMSPAVEAFFGQGTRLTVV.

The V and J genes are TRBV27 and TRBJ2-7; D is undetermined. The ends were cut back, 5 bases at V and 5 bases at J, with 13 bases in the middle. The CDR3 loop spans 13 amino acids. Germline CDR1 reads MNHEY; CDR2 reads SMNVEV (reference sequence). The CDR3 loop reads CASSPLGPHEQYF. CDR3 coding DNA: TGTGCCAGCAGTCCGCTGGGCCCTCACGAGCAGTACTTC.

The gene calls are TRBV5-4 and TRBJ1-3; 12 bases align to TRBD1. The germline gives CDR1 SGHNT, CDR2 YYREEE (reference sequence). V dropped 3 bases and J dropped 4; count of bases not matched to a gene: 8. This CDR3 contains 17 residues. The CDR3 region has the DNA TGTGCCAGCAGCTCCGAGGGGGACAGGGGGCTCGGAAACACCATATATTTT. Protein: CASSSEGDRGLGNTIYF.

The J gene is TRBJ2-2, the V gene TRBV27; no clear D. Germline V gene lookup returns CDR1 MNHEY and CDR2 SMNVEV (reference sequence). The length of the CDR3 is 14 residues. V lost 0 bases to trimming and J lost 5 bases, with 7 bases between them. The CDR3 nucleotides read TGTGCCAGCAGTTTATCCCGACTTACCGGGGAGCTGTTTTTT. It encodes CASSLSRLTGELFF.

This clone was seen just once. This CDR3 is CASSYQGAWNNEQFF. As DNA, the CDR3 is TGTGCCAGCAGTTACCAGGGGGCATGGAACAATGAGCAGTTCTTC. The chain is built from TRBV6-5 and TRBJ2-1; TRBD1 aligns across 8 bases. This CDR3 comprises 15 residues. The germline V gene encodes CDR1 MNHEY and CDR2 SVGAGI. Trimming cost V 2 bases and J 5 bases; bases outside gene matches: 5.

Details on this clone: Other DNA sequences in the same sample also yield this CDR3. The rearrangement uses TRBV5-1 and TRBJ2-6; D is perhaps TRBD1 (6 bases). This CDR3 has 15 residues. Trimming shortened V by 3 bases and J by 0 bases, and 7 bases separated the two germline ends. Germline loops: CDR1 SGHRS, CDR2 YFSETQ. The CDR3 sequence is CASSSQGSGANVLTF. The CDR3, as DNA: TGCGCCAGCAGCTCACAGGGCTCTGGGGCCAACGTCCTGACTTTC.

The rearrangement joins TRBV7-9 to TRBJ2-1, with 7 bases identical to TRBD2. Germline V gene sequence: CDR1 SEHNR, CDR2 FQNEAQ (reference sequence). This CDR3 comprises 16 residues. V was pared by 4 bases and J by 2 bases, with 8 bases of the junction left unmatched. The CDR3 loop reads CASSSLRAGAYNEQFF. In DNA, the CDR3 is TGTGCCAGCAGCTCTTTGAGGGCGGGAGCCTACAATGAGCAGTTCTTC.

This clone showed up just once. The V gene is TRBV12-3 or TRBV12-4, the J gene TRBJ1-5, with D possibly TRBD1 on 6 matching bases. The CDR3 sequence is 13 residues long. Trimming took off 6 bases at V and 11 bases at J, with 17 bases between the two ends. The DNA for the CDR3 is TGTGCCAGCAGGATGGGGGCCATTCAATCCCAGCATTTT. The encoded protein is CASRMGAIQSQHF.

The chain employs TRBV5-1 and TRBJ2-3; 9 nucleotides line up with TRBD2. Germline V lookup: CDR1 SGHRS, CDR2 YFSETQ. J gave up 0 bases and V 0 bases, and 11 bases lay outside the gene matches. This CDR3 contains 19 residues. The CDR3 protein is CASSLGSGSTDTSTDTQYF. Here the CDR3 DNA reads TGCGCCAGCAGCTTGGGTAGCGGGAGCACCGATACTAGCACAGATACGCAGTATTTT.

CDR3 in DNA: TGTGCCAGCAGCCTCTGGGGGGGCGAAGACGAGCAGTACTTC. As protein: CASSLWGGEDEQYF. The J gene is TRBJ2-7, the V gene TRBV7-9; D perhaps matches TRBD2 (7 bases). The ends were cut back, 5 bases at V and 5 bases at J, with 16 bases in the middle. CDR3 size: 14 residues. Germline assignment: CDR1 SEHNR and CDR2 FQNEAQ (reference sequence).

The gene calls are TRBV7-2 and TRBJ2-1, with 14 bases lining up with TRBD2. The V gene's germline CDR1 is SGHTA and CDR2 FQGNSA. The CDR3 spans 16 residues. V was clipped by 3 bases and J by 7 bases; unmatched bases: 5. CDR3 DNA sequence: TGTGCCAGCAGCTTCGGGACTAGCGGGGGAGAGAATGAGCAGTTCTTC. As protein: CASSFGTSGGENEQFF.